The next 28 T cell receptor beta chains were all read from a single sample in a study of blood T cells in healthy people across ages. Primed by a sample-barcoded 5' primer and a J-beta primer mix, a second PCR proceeded for about 7 to 12 cycles. Each CDR3 protein is one row after TCRdb ran MiXCR on the 5' RACE reads. The sample contains hundreds of thousands of distinct CDR3 sequences, about 52% of which appear only once. Sequencing was done on a sample of blood. These receptors were collected from a woman aged 55-69 years in good health.

This chain uses TRBV18 with TRBJ2-3; the D gene could be TRBD1 or TRBD2 (5 bases each). V was trimmed by 2 bases and J by 6 bases, leaving 12 bases between them. CDR3 length equals 14 residues. Germline lookup yields CDR1 KGHSH and CDR2 LQKENI. The CDR3 sequence: CASSPYGASDTQYF. The CDR3 DNA sequence: TGTGCCAGCTCACCATACGGGGCTAGTGATACGCAGTATTTT.

Ten or more counts support this clonotype. The rearrangement uses TRBV4-1 and TRBJ2-7; D is uncertain. This CDR3 has 15 residues. V was clipped by 4 bases and J by 3 bases, with 16 bases between them. The germline CDR1 and CDR2 sequences are MGHRA and YSYEKL. The CDR3 spells CASSRQLQASYEQYF. DNA for the CDR3: TGCGCCAGCAGCCGCCAGCTACAAGCCAGCTACGAGCAGTACTTC.

About this clonotype: Compared with germline, one end of the junction differs, possibly owing to a read error. The rearrangement links TRBV20-1 to TRBJ2-1; D gene uncertain. Germline assignment: CDR1 DFQATT and CDR2 SNEGSKA (reference sequence). This CDR3 is built from 15 residues. The CDR3 loop is CSARAYGFSYIEQFF. For the CDR3, the DNA is TGCAGTGCTAGAGCCTACGGATTCTCCTACATTGAGCAGTTCTTC.

This clonotype has a handful of counts. The genes are TRBV25-1 and TRBJ1-1; a weak D match, TRBD1 (5 bases). CDR1 and CDR2 (germline): MGHDK, SYGVNS. The CDR3 loop spans 14 amino acids. Trimming took 7 bases from V and 3 from J, leaving 15 bases between them. In DNA, the CDR3 is TGTGCCAGCAAGAAGGGGATATTAGACACTGAAGCTTTCTTT. It codes for CASKKGILDTEAFF. Full variable domain (rest looked up from reference TRBV25-1 and TRBJ1-1): EADIYQTPRYLVIGTGKKITLECSQTMGHDKMYWYQQDPGMELHLIHYSYGVNSTEKGDLSSESTVSRIRTEHFPLTLESARPSHTSQYLCASKKGILDTEAFFGQGTRLTVV.

The rearrangement uses TRBV20-1 and TRBJ1-1, with TRBD1 as a possible D gene (5 bases). Germline CDR1 reads DFQATT; CDR2 reads SNEGSKA (reference sequence). This CDR3 spans 14 amino acids. The V end was cut by 2 bases, the J end by 0 bases, with 10 bases between. CDR3 sequence: CSARRGAMNTEAFF. CDR3 sequence (DNA): TGCAGTGCTAGAAGAGGGGCCATGAACACTGAAGCTTTCTTT.

V and J are TRBV3-1 and TRBJ2-2; the D is unclear. The germline V gene encodes CDR1 LGHDT and CDR2 YNNKEL (reference sequence). This CDR3 spans 15 amino acids. V lost 4 bases to trimming and J lost 5 bases, with 14 bases between them. This chain's CDR3 is CASSRTGQITGELFF. The CDR3 nucleotides read TGTGCCAGCAGCCGTACGGGCCAGATTACCGGGGAGCTGTTTTTT.

This clonotype has just a few counts. This chain uses TRBV7-9 with TRBJ1-4; 10 bases map to TRBD1. The germline CDR1 and CDR2 sequences are SEHNR and FQNEAQ (reference sequence). After removal of 5 bases from V and 8 bases from J, the junction contained 11 bases not matched to a gene. The CDR3 has 16 residues. The CDR3 sequence is CASSVHRDRGREKLFF. CDR3 in DNA: TGTGCCAGCAGCGTGCATCGGGACAGGGGAAGGGAAAAACTGTTTTTT.

In regard to this clonotype: A read error may produce the germline difference seen at one junction end. The chain couples TRBV7-9 to TRBJ2-1; perhaps D is TRBD1 or TRBD2 (5 bases each). There are 16 residues in the CDR3. CDR1 is SEHNR, CDR2 FQNEAQ, per germline (reference sequence). CDR3 sequence: CASSSGDGSSYNERYF. Written as DNA, the CDR3 is TGTGCCAGCAGCTCCGGGGACGGTAGCTCCTACAATGAGCGGTACTTC.

The chain recombines TRBV12-3 or TRBV12-4 with TRBJ2-2; perhaps D is TRBD1 or TRBD2 (6 bases each). Trimming left V 7 bases short and J 3 bases short, with 15 bases between. The CDR3 has 15 amino acids. CDR3 DNA sequence: TGTGCCAGCACCCGGGGGCGAGGCGACACCGGGGAGCTGTTTTTT. The encoded protein is CASTRGRGDTGELFF.

The V call is TRBV28, the J call TRBJ2-3; perhaps TRBD2 as D (6 bases). Trimming shortened V by 8 bases and J by 1 base, and 16 bases separated the two germline ends. Germline V CDR1 and CDR2: MDHEN, SYDVKM. This CDR3 has 15 amino acids. The CDR3 reads CASSGDSPRTDTQYF. The CDR3 DNA sequence: TGTGCCAGCTCCGGGGACTCACCCCGCACAGATACGCAGTATTTT.

This clonotype has more than one count but fewer than ten. The V call is TRBV20-1, the J call TRBJ2-1; D is unresolved. The germline CDR1 and CDR2 sequences are DFQATT and SNEGSKA (reference sequence). Deletions cut 8 bases from V and 2 bases from J, with 7 bases between. This CDR3 region has 11 residues. CDR3 region: CSHDAYNEQFF. The CDR3 region has the DNA TGCAGTCACGACGCCTACAATGAGCAGTTCTTC.

This chain uses TRBV27 with TRBJ1-1; the match to TRBD1 covers 9 bases. With 5 bases clipped from V and 6 bases from J, the junction kept 13 bases outside the gene matches. CDR3 length: 16 residues. Germline CDR1 is MNHEY and CDR2 is SMNVEV (reference sequence). The CDR3 DNA follows: TGTGCCAGCAGTCCCCCAGAGAAGGGACAGGGTCCTGAAGCTTTCTTT. Amino acids: CASSPPEKGQGPEAFF.

The chain recombines TRBV7-7 with TRBJ2-1, with 9 positions matching TRBD2. Germline CDR1 is SSHAT and CDR2 is FNYEAQ (reference sequence). V gave up 5 bases and J gave up 5 bases; unmatched junction bases: 10. This CDR3 has 16 residues. The CDR3 sequence: CASSPPIAGEDNEQFF. CDR3 coding DNA: TGTGCCAGCAGCCCGCCCATAGCGGGAGAAGACAATGAGCAGTTCTTC. The whole variable domain, filled in from reference TRBV7-7 and TRBJ2-1, reads GAGVSQSPRYKVTKRGQDVTLRCDPISSHATLYWYQQALGQGPEFLTYFNYEAQPDKSGLPSDRFSAERPEGSISTLTIQRTEQRDSAMYRCASSPPIAGEDNEQFFGPGTRLTVL.

The CDR3 here is CASSYHQITGVPYGYTF. The CDR3 nucleotides are TGCGCCAGCAGCTATCATCAAATCACAGGGGTTCCCTATGGCTACACCTTC. The J gene is TRBJ1-2, the V gene TRBV4-3; TRBD1 aligns across 7 bases. V trimming: 5 bases; J trimming: 4 bases; junction bases outside the gene matches: 16. The CDR3 runs to 17 residues. Germline CDR1 reads LGHNA; CDR2 reads YSLEER.

This clonotype turned up a few times. The V and J genes are TRBV21-1 and TRBJ1-2. TRBV21-1 is a pseudogene locus. The length of the CDR3 is 15 residues. The CDR3 here is CASSTGTEHNYGYTF. DNA of the CDR3: TGTGCCAGCAGCACAGGGACGGAACATAACTATGGCTACACCTTC.

The genes are TRBV5-1 and TRBJ2-5; 7 bases agree with TRBD1. The trim removed 3 bases at V and 3 bases at J, leaving 5 bases unmatched. This CDR3 contains 14 residues. CDR1 SGHRS and CDR2 YFSETQ come from the germline V gene. In DNA form, the CDR3 reads TGCGCCAGCAGCTCGATGGGACAGAAAGAGACCCAGTACTTC. This sequence encodes CASSSMGQKETQYF.

The V call is TRBV20-1, the J call TRBJ2-3; D unclear. V was clipped by 6 bases and J by 3 bases, with 13 bases between them. The length of the CDR3 is 13 residues. The V gene's germline CDR1 is DFQATT and CDR2 SNEGSKA (reference sequence). CDR3 amino acids: CSADEVITDTQYF. The CDR3 coding sequence is TGCAGTGCCGACGAGGTGATAACAGATACGCAGTATTTT.

This clonotype was counted at least ten times. J is TRBJ2-1 and V is TRBV5-1; 8 bases match TRBD2. From germline, CDR1 is SGHRS and CDR2 YFSETQ. Trimming took 3 bases from V and 5 from J; bases not matched to a gene: 7. The CDR3 loop spans 15 amino acids. The CDR3 region is CASSWGAGANNEQFF. The CDR3 nucleotides are TGCGCCAGCAGCTGGGGAGCGGGAGCCAACAATGAGCAGTTCTTC.

The rearrangement links TRBV7-9 to TRBJ2-4; TRBD2 might be the D (5 bases). V gave up 5 bases and J gave up 6 bases, with 23 bases separating them. Germline V gives CDR1 SEHNR, CDR2 FQNEAQ (reference sequence). The CDR3 is 17 residues long. CDR3 nucleotides: TGTGCCAGCAGCGGGTCTCGGGAAGACCGCTCCGGAAACATTCAGTACTTC. Amino acid sequence: CASSGSREDRSGNIQYF.

A few counts support this clonotype. The chain is built from TRBV6-1 and TRBJ2-6; D remains unclear. CDR3 length equals 15 residues. V was pared by 2 bases and J by 4 bases, with 9 bases between. CDR1 is MNHNS, CDR2 SASEGT, per germline. Here the CDR3 reads CASSEWGSGANVLTF. The DNA for the CDR3 is TGTGCCAGCAGTGAATGGGGATCCGGGGCCAACGTCCTGACTTTC.

This clonotype has more than one count but fewer than ten. This chain links TRBV30 with TRBJ1-6, with D perhaps matching TRBD1 (6 bases). The V and J ends lost 3 bases and 13 bases respectively, with 13 bases between them. This CDR3 has 12 residues. CDR1 is GTSNPN, CDR2 SVGIG, per germline (reference sequence). The CDR3 nucleotides read TGTGCCTGGAGGTCTACAGGGACCCCCCTCCACTTT. Its protein is CAWRSTGTPLHF.

This clonotype showed up just a few times. The chain couples TRBV27 to TRBJ2-4; weak D call: TRBD2 (5 bases). This CDR3 is built from 15 residues. Germline CDR1 MNHEY, CDR2 SMNVEV (reference sequence). The ends were cut back, 6 bases at V and 0 bases at J, with 12 bases in the middle. This CDR3 is CASSPWAGAKNIQYF. CDR3 nucleotide sequence: TGTGCCAGCAGCCCCTGGGCGGGAGCCAAAAACATTCAGTACTTC.

This rearrangement joins TRBV12-3 or TRBV12-4 to TRBJ2-7; 10 positions match TRBD1. Trimming removed 5 bases from V and 3 bases from J; junction bases left unmatched: 4. CDR3 size: 14 residues. Here the CDR3 DNA reads TGTGCCAGCAGTCGACAGGGGGCCCGCTACGAGCAGTACTTC. Its protein product is CASSRQGARYEQYF.

The chain employs TRBV20-1 and TRBJ2-7; D possibly corresponds to TRBD1 (6 bases). The CDR3 extends over 14 amino acids. With 4 bases removed from V and 5 bases from J, the gap between germline ends came to 18 bases. Germline CDR1 is DFQATT and CDR2 is SNEGSKA (reference sequence). This CDR3 reads CSAKAGVLGNEQYF. The CDR3, as DNA: TGCAGTGCTAAGGCAGGGGTTCTGGGTAACGAGCAGTACTTC.

J is TRBJ2-7 and V is TRBV20-1; a weak D match, TRBD1 (5 bases). The V gene's germline CDR1 is DFQATT and CDR2 SNEGSKA (reference sequence). The CDR3 is made up of 15 amino acids. The V end lost 6 bases, the J end lost 0 bases, and 18 bases lay between the germline ends. DNA of the CDR3: TGCAGTGCCCTCCCACCAGGGAAGAGCTCCTACGAGCAGTACTTC. It yields the protein CSALPPGKSSYEQYF.

J is TRBJ2-7 and V is TRBV7-2; tentative D call: TRBD2 (5 bases). V dropped 0 bases and J dropped 6 bases, with 9 bases sitting between them. CDR3 length: 13 residues. Germline CDR1 is SGHTA and CDR2 is FQGNSA. The CDR3 region is CASSLAPSSEQYF. The CDR3 DNA follows: TGTGCCAGCAGCTTAGCCCCTAGCTCCGAGCAGTACTTC.

The chain has TRBV7-8 and TRBJ2-6; 10 nucleotides line up with TRBD1. CDR1 and CDR2 (germline): SGHVS, FQNEAQ. This CDR3 is 18 amino acids long. Germline trimming cut 3 bases from V and 1 base from J; bases unmatched to any gene: 6. CDR3 in amino acids: CASSLWGQGFSGANVLTF. CDR3 nucleotides: TGTGCCAGCAGCTTGTGGGGACAGGGGTTTTCTGGGGCCAACGTCCTGACTTTC.

This chain uses TRBV4-3 with TRBJ1-2; D not certain. V was pared by 4 bases and J by 2 bases, with 17 bases between. CDR1 is LGHNA and CDR2 is YSLEER in the germline V gene. This CDR3 is 16 amino acids long. For the CDR3, the DNA is TGCGCCAGCAGCCCAGGCCTGACCAGTCAGAACTATGGCTACACCTTC. This encodes CASSPGLTSQNYGYTF.